These 32 T cell receptor beta chains were sequenced from one sample in a study of cytomegalovirus exposure and HLA in healthy donors. Produced via immunoSEQ multiplex PCR; TCRdb's table is partial and in-frame only. The sample yields around 98,000 clones, roughly 84% seen once. Source material: PBMCs. Every receptor here comes from a man aged 18 to 29 in good health and CMV-seropositive.

The V call is TRBV5-1, the J call TRBJ2-7, with 8 bases lining up with TRBD1. CDR3 length equals 14 residues. With 4 bases clipped from V and 3 bases from J, the junction kept 6 bases outside the gene matches. Looked up from germline, CDR1 is SGHRS and CDR2 is YFSETQ. The CDR3 DNA follows: TGCGCCAGCAGCCTGTTGGGACAGGTCTACGAGCAGTACTTC. As protein: CASSLLGQVYEQYF.

The rearrangement links TRBV5-4 to TRBJ2-7; tentatively, D is TRBD1 (6 bases). CDR3 length equals 13 residues. V lost 6 bases and J 6 bases, leaving 16 bases between the germline ends. Per germline, CDR1 SGHNT and CDR2 YYREEE (reference sequence). CDR3 amino acids: CASTKQGFGEQYF. The CDR3 region has the DNA TGTGCCAGCACCAAACAGGGATTCGGCGAGCAGTACTTC.

The chain joins TRBV2 to TRBJ1-3; a possible D gene is TRBD1 (5 bases). The CDR3 is made up of 20 amino acids. Germline assignment: CDR1 SNHLY and CDR2 FYNNEI. Trimming pared 10 bases from V and 6 bases from J, leaving 37 bases between. The CDR3 is CATTPGGERAKIGGVNTIYF. DNA for the CDR3: TGTGCCACTACTCCCGGTGGGGAACGAGCGAAGATTGGGGGGGTAAACACCATATATTTT.

The rearrangement links TRBV19 to TRBJ1-5; no reliable D call. The CDR3 sequence is 15 residues long. The germline CDR1 and CDR2 sequences are LNHDA and SQIVND (reference sequence). Trimming removed 3 bases from V and 9 bases from J, with 18 bases in between. CDR3 nucleotide sequence: TGTGCCAGTAGTATGTTTTCGGGTCGTGGTGGGCCCCAGCATTTT. This encodes CASSMFSGRGGPQHF.

V usage is TRBV19 and J usage is TRBJ2-3; D is perhaps TRBD1 (6 bases). V was trimmed by 6 bases and J by 3 bases, leaving 10 bases between them. The CDR3 contains 13 residues. Looked up from germline, CDR1 is LNHDA and CDR2 is SQIVND (reference sequence). The CDR3 region has the DNA TGTGCCAGTAGACAGGGCAGGACAGATACGCAGTATTTT. It is translated as CASRQGRTDTQYF.

This chain connects TRBV6-5 to TRBJ1-6; possible D gene TRBD1, 5 bases. CDR3 length equals 13 residues. With 4 bases removed from V and 5 bases from J, the gap between germline ends came to 6 bases. Germline CDR1 and CDR2: MNHEY and SVGAGI. CDR3 in amino acids: CASSLQDNSPLHF. For the CDR3, the DNA is TGTGCCAGCAGTTTACAGGATAATTCACCCCTCCACTTT.

This chain joins TRBV7-3 and TRBJ2-7; 9 bases fit TRBD1. The germline V gene has CDR1 SGHTA and CDR2 FQGTGA. With 3 bases clipped from V and 2 bases from J, the junction kept 8 bases outside the gene matches. The CDR3 loop spans 16 amino acids. The CDR3 protein is CASSFTPGQGTYEQYF. In DNA form, the CDR3 reads TGTGCCAGCAGCTTCACCCCGGGACAGGGTACCTACGAGCAGTACTTC.

V usage is TRBV15 and J usage is TRBJ2-2; 11 bases match TRBD1. The CDR3 consists of 18 residues. Germline assignment: CDR1 LNHNV and CDR2 YYDKDF (reference sequence). The J segment lost 0 bases and the V segment lost 3 bases, leaving 6 bases of the junction unmatched. The CDR3 nucleotides are TGTGCCACCAGCAGCGAAAGGACAGGGGGCACGAACACCGGGGAGCTGTTTTTT. It yields the protein CATSSERTGGTNTGELFF.

The chain couples TRBV10-3 to TRBJ2-5; 7 positions match TRBD1. Per the germline V gene, CDR1 is ENHRY and CDR2 is SYGVKD. The CDR3 runs to 15 residues. The V segment lost 3 bases and the J segment 2 bases; nucleotides outside the gene matches: 6. Here the CDR3 DNA reads TGTGCCATCAGTGAAGCCGGGACAGAGCAAGAGACCCAGTACTTC. Protein sequence: CAISEAGTEQETQYF.

The chain carries TRBV6-5 and TRBJ1-6, with a possible D match to TRBD1 (5 bases). Germline V gives CDR1 MNHEY, CDR2 SVGAGI. The CDR3 spans 13 residues. Trimming pared 6 bases from V and 10 bases from J, leaving 13 bases between. The DNA of the CDR3 is TGTGCCAGCAGCCGGGCAGGGTTCTCACCCCTCCACTTT. Protein: CASSRAGFSPLHF.

The rearrangement uses TRBV11-2 and TRBJ2-3, with TRBD2 matching 9 bases. This CDR3 region has 16 residues. Germline values: CDR1 SGHAT, CDR2 FQNNGV. The V and J ends lost 2 bases and 4 bases, in that order; junction bases with no gene match: 7. The CDR3 DNA reads as TGTGCCAGCAGCTTATTCGCGGGACTAGCCGCAGATACGCAGTATTTT. Encoded protein: CASSLFAGLAADTQYF.

The chain has TRBV5-1 and TRBJ2-1; weak D call: TRBD1 (5 bases). Germline-derived CDR1 and CDR2 are SGHRS and YFSETQ. The V and J ends lost 1 base and 9 bases respectively, with 11 bases between them. The CDR3 consists of 13 residues. The CDR3 bases are TGCGCCAGCAGCTTGACAGGCCTAACTGAGCAGTTCTTC. It specifies CASSLTGLTEQFF.

The CDR3 region has the DNA TGTGCCAGCAGCGTAGAGGCCGGACTAGCGGGAGTAGTTGAGCAGTTCTTC. Translation gives CASSVEAGLAGVVEQFF. This chain connects TRBV9 to TRBJ2-1; 13 bases fit TRBD2. Trimming at V came to 0 bases and at J to 9 bases, leaving 9 bases not matched to a gene. Looked up from germline, CDR1 is SGDLS and CDR2 is YYNGEE. This CDR3 contains 17 residues.

The rearrangement joins TRBV7-9 to TRBJ2-3; 10 bases map to TRBD1. J gave up 1 base and V 4 bases, and 8 bases lay outside the gene matches. Germline CDR1 SEHNR, CDR2 FQNEAQ (reference sequence). The CDR3 has 17 residues. The CDR3 here is CASSSNRQGAGTDTQYF. DNA for the CDR3: TGTGCCAGCAGCTCTAATCGACAGGGGGCCGGCACAGATACGCAGTATTTT.

This clone was counted at least ten times. The chain is built from TRBV4-2 and TRBJ2-7; TRBD2 matches 9 bases. CDR3 size: 15 residues. With 0 bases clipped from V and 1 base from J, the junction kept 1 base outside the gene matches. Germline V gives CDR1 LGHNA, CDR2 YNFKEQ. CDR3 loop: CASSQDLAGSYEQYF. The CDR3 DNA sequence: TGTGCCAGCAGCCAAGATCTAGCGGGGTCCTACGAGCAGTACTTC.

CDR3 region: CASSIDGQGISGTGELFF. As DNA, the CDR3 is TGTGCCAGCAGCATAGATGGACAGGGAATATCAGGCACCGGGGAGCTGTTTTTT. The rearrangement joins TRBV5-6 to TRBJ2-2; 8 bases agree with TRBD1. The junction had 15 bases not matched to a gene; V was cut back by 4 bases and J by 4 bases. Germline values: CDR1 SGHDT, CDR2 YYEEEE. This CDR3 is built from 18 residues. The variable domain in full, with the rest retrieved from reference TRBV5-6 and TRBJ2-2, is DAGVTQSPTHLIKTRGQQVTLRCSPKSGHDTVSWYQQALGQGPQFIFQYYEEEERQRGNFPDRFSGHQFPNYSSELNVNALLLGDSALYLCASSIDGQGISGTGELFFGEGSRLTVL.

Only a few counts were recorded for this clone. The chain employs TRBV4-1 and TRBJ2-7; D is uncertain. The germline CDR1 and CDR2 sequences are MGHRA and YSYEKL. The CDR3 covers 13 residues. Trimming shortened V by 2 bases and J by 3 bases, and 8 bases separated the two germline ends. The CDR3 spells CASSQSLSYEQYF. The CDR3 region has the DNA TGCGCCAGCAGCCAATCTTTGAGCTACGAGCAGTACTTC.

The CDR3: CASSLDRGSGGSGELFF. In DNA form, the CDR3 reads TGTGCCAGCAGCTTAGATCGGGGTAGCGGGGGGTCCGGGGAGCTGTTTTTT. The chain recombines TRBV11-2 with TRBJ2-2; 10 bases are a match to TRBD2. V lost 0 bases to trimming and J lost 6 bases; unmatched junction nucleotides: 7. CDR3 length: 17 amino acids. Germline CDR1 is SGHAT and CDR2 is FQNNGV.

The chain recombines TRBV5-5 with TRBJ2-7, with a possible D match to TRBD1 (5 bases). The CDR3 sequence is 14 residues long. The germline V gene encodes CDR1 SGHKS and CDR2 YYEKEE (reference sequence). V was pared by 1 base and J by 3 bases, with 11 bases between. CDR3 DNA sequence: TGTGCCAGCAGCTTGCTTGGCCAGGGCTACGAGCAGTACTTC. Translated: CASSLLGQGYEQYF.

The gene calls are TRBV19 and TRBJ2-1; D uncertain. Trimming took off 3 bases at V and 1 base at J, with 10 bases between the two ends. CDR3 length equals 15 residues. Germline CDR1 LNHDA, CDR2 SQIVND (reference sequence). The CDR3 loop is CASSMAQTSYNEQFF. In nucleotides, the CDR3 is TGTGCCAGTAGTATGGCCCAAACGTCCTACAATGAGCAGTTCTTC.

Only a few counts were recorded for this clone. The genes are TRBV11-1 and TRBJ2-7, with 8 bases aligning to TRBD2. Germline lookup yields CDR1 SGHAT and CDR2 FQDESV (reference sequence). The CDR3 loop spans 17 amino acids. The V gene end was trimmed by 5 bases and the J gene end by 1 base; junction bases not matched to a gene: 13. CDR3 coding DNA: TGTGCCAGCAGCCCTCTAGCGGGTCCCCCCACTTCCTACGAGCAGTACTTC. This sequence encodes CASSPLAGPPTSYEQYF. Looking up the rest from reference TRBV11-1 and TRBJ2-7 gives the full variable domain: EAEVAQSPRYKITEKSQAVAFWCDPISGHATLYWYRQILGQGPELLVQFQDESVVDDSQLPKDRFSAERLKGVDSTLKIQPAELGDSAMYLCASSPLAGPPTSYEQYFGPGTRLTVT.

The CDR3 DNA follows: TGTGCCAGCAGTGAAAGACTAGGGGACACAGATACGCAGTATTTT. Amino acids: CASSERLGDTDTQYF. V and J are TRBV2 and TRBJ2-3; a weak D match, TRBD2 (6 bases). Germline lookup yields CDR1 SNHLY and CDR2 FYNNEI. Trimming took off 2 bases at V and 2 bases at J, with 11 bases between the two ends. This CDR3 comprises 15 residues.

This chain joins TRBV7-9 and TRBJ2-1; a weak D match, TRBD2 (5 bases). CDR3 size: 19 residues. Germline V gene data show CDR1 as SEHNR and CDR2 as FQNEAQ (reference sequence). V was clipped by 1 base and J by 2 bases, with 21 bases between them. The CDR3 DNA sequence: TGTGCCAGCAGCTTAGGTGGGGTCTTGAGGGATATAACCTACAATGAGCAGTTCTTC. It is translated as CASSLGGVLRDITYNEQFF.

This clone was seen once. The V and J genes are TRBV5-8 and TRBJ2-7; TRBD1 matches 7 bases. The CDR3 consists of 13 residues. With 6 bases clipped from V and 1 base from J, the junction kept 4 bases outside the gene matches. Germline loops: CDR1 SGHTS, CDR2 YDEGEE. The CDR3 reads CASKGADSYEQYF. Here the CDR3 DNA reads TGTGCCAGCAAGGGGGCGGATTCCTACGAGCAGTACTTC.

V and J are TRBV29-1 and TRBJ2-5; D unclear. Trimming cost V 1 base and J 4 bases, with 10 bases left between them. The germline CDR1 and CDR2 sequences are SQVTM and ANQGSEA. The CDR3 length is 13 residues. The CDR3 here is CSVEGQTLETQYF. CDR3 bases: TGCAGCGTTGAAGGGCAGACTTTAGAGACCCAGTACTTC.

This chain connects TRBV7-6 to TRBJ2-1; 10 bases line up with TRBD2. The germline gives CDR1 SGHVS, CDR2 FNYEAQ. J was trimmed by 3 bases and V by 5 bases; bases with no gene match: 7. The CDR3 is 16 residues long. DNA of the CDR3: TGTGCCAGCAGCCCCTCGCTAGCGGGAGTCTACAATGAGCAGTTCTTC. Its translation is CASSPSLAGVYNEQFF.

The chain carries TRBV4-3 and TRBJ2-7, with D possibly matching TRBD1 (5 bases). The CDR3 runs to 14 residues. Looked up from germline, CDR1 is LGHNA and CDR2 is YSLEER. Between the trimmed V and J ends, which lost 0 bases and 3 bases, there was a span of 9 bases. CDR3 DNA sequence: TGCGCCAGCAGCCAAGACAGGGTTGGCTACGAGCAGTACTTC. Its protein product is CASSQDRVGYEQYF.

The chain has TRBV2 and TRBJ2-1; TRBD1 matches at 12 bases. Germline V gene sequence: CDR1 SNHLY, CDR2 FYNNEI. This CDR3 has 14 amino acids. The junction had 4 bases not matched to a gene; V was cut back by 6 bases and J by 7 bases. CDR3 protein: CASSLGQGANEQFF. DNA of the CDR3: TGTGCCAGCAGCCTGGGACAGGGGGCGAATGAGCAGTTCTTC.

The chain employs TRBV7-2 and TRBJ2-7; D remains ambiguous. Trimming cost V 2 bases and J 5 bases, with 10 bases left between them. Germline CDR1 is SGHTA and CDR2 is FQGNSA. This CDR3 region has 13 residues. CDR3: CASSLQVPHEQYF. CDR3 DNA sequence: TGTGCCAGCAGCTTACAGGTTCCGCACGAGCAGTACTTC. Filled out from reference TRBV7-2 and TRBJ2-7, the complete variable domain reads GAGVSQSPSNKVTEKGKDVELRCDPISGHTALYWYRQSLGQGLEFLIYFQGNSAPDKSGLPSDRFSAERTGGSVSTLTIQRTQQEDSAVYLCASSLQVPHEQYFGPGTRLTVT.

This clone was detected once. The chain recombines TRBV5-1 with TRBJ2-3, with a tentative D call TRBD2 (6 bases). The CDR3 length is 15 residues. Looked up from germline, CDR1 is SGHRS and CDR2 is YFSETQ. The germline V and J ends were trimmed by 3 bases and 4 bases, with 15 bases remaining between them. The CDR3 nucleotides read TGCGCCAGCAGCTATAAAGAAGCGGGTCCAGATACGCAGTATTTT. It translates to CASSYKEAGPDTQYF. Full variable domain (missing parts from reference TRBV5-1 and TRBJ2-3): KAGVTQTPRYLIKTRGQQVTLSCSPISGHRSVSWYQQTPGQGLQFLFEYFSETQRNKGNFPGRFSGRQFSNSRSEMNVSTLELGDSALYLCASSYKEAGPDTQYFGPGTRLTVL.

The chain couples TRBV6-1 to TRBJ2-7, with a weak D call TRBD2 (6 bases). CDR1 is MNHNS and CDR2 is SASEGT in the germline V gene. The V end was cut by 4 bases, the J end by 4 bases, with 17 bases between. The CDR3 contains 15 residues. This CDR3 reads CASSAWEAATYEQYF. CDR3 coding DNA: TGTGCCAGCAGTGCGTGGGAGGCAGCAACTTACGAGCAGTACTTC.

This rearrangement joins TRBV5-1 to TRBJ2-7, with TRBD2 matching 12 bases. The germline CDR1 and CDR2 sequences are SGHRS and YFSETQ. The CDR3 sequence is 16 residues long. Trimming removed 1 base from V and 2 bases from J; junction bases left unmatched: 4. The CDR3 nucleotides are TGCGCCAGCAGCTTGACGTCTAGCGGGGGGGCCTACGAGCAGTACTTC. Its translation is CASSLTSSGGAYEQYF.